The next 11 T cell receptor beta chains were all read from a single sample in a study of blood T cell repertoires in COVID-19. TCRdb's table, derived via immunoSEQ multiplex PCR, lists solely in-frame clones and lacks some. The data hold 290,000 or so clones, with roughly 90% observed a single time. Sequencing input: PBMCs or T cells enriched from blood (not recorded which). The receptor set was obtained from a woman under 30 with acute COVID-19.

The CDR3 reads CASSPGSGGYTF. CDR3 nucleotide sequence: TGTGCCAGCAGTCCGGGGTCTGGTGGCTACACCTTC. The J gene is TRBJ1-2, the V gene TRBV27, with D unresolved. The V gene lost 5 bases and the J gene lost 7 bases, with 11 bases spanning the gap. Germline-derived CDR1 and CDR2 are MNHEY and SMNVEV (reference sequence). This CDR3 comprises 12 residues.

The rearrangement links TRBV27 to TRBJ1-2, with D unresolved. Trimming left V 3 bases short and J 2 bases short, with 7 bases between. The CDR3 is 13 residues long. Germline V gene sequence: CDR1 MNHEY, CDR2 SMNVEV (reference sequence). The CDR3, as DNA: TGTGCCAGCAGTTTTGTGAGAAACTATGGCTACACCTTC. Protein: CASSFVRNYGYTF.

The chain links TRBV4-1 to TRBJ2-7; TRBD2 aligns across 16 bases. V was pared by 4 bases and J by 6 bases, with 6 bases of the junction left unmatched. Germline V lookup: CDR1 MGHRA, CDR2 YSYEKL. This CDR3 has 16 residues. CDR3 nucleotide sequence: TGCGCCAGCAGCCCGGGACTAGCGGGAGGGCCTGGCGAGCAGTACTTC. Its protein is CASSPGLAGGPGEQYF.

The gene calls are TRBV27 and TRBJ2-2; 11 nucleotides agree with TRBD2. The CDR3 extends over 15 amino acids. Germline V gives CDR1 MNHEY, CDR2 SMNVEV (reference sequence). Trimming removed 6 bases from V and 5 bases from J; junction bases left unmatched: 5. The CDR3 DNA sequence: TGTGCCAGCAGCCCACTAGCGGGAGTAACCGGGGAGCTGTTTTTT. Translated, it gives CASSPLAGVTGELFF.

The chain combines TRBV4-1 with TRBJ2-2, with 7 bases matching TRBD2. Germline assignment: CDR1 MGHRA and CDR2 YSYEKL. This CDR3 has 15 amino acids. With 3 bases clipped from V and 3 bases from J, the junction kept 4 bases outside the gene matches. The CDR3 DNA sequence: TGCGCCAGCAGCCATACTAGCGTAGACACCGGGGAGCTGTTTTTT. Translating it yields CASSHTSVDTGELFF.

The J gene is TRBJ1-2, the V gene TRBV4-1; tentatively, D is TRBD1 (6 bases). The CDR3 contains 14 residues. V shed 0 bases and J shed 6 bases, with 11 bases lying between them. Germline V gives CDR1 MGHRA, CDR2 YSYEKL. CDR3: CASSQEGTQDGYTF. The CDR3 DNA follows: TGCGCCAGCAGCCAAGAGGGGACACAAGATGGCTACACCTTC.

This chain uses TRBV10-3 with TRBJ1-5; D is undetermined. The CDR3 is 14 amino acids. The germline V gene has CDR1 ENHRY and CDR2 SYGVKD. V was shortened by 0 bases and J by 3 bases, with 6 bases between the two germline ends. In DNA, the CDR3 is TGTGCCATCAGTGAGTCGAGGGACAATCAGCCCCAGCATTTT. Residues: CAISESRDNQPQHF.

The gene calls are TRBV7-3 and TRBJ1-4; TRBD1 is a possible D gene (5 bases). The V gene's germline CDR1 is SGHTA and CDR2 FQGTGA. The ends were cut back, 1 base at V and 7 bases at J, with 7 bases in the middle. This CDR3 contains 13 residues. The CDR3 reads CASSLSQGEKLFF. The DNA of the CDR3 is TGTGCCAGCAGCTTAAGTCAGGGTGAAAAACTGTTTTTT.

The chain is built from TRBV9 and TRBJ1-4, with 9 positions matching TRBD1. This CDR3 is built from 16 residues. V was clipped by 4 bases and J by 6 bases; unmatched bases: 10. CDR1 is SGDLS and CDR2 is YYNGEE in the germline V gene. CDR3 in DNA: TGTGCCAGCAGCCTCAATTACAGGGACAGGGATGAAAAACTGTTTTTT. As protein: CASSLNYRDRDEKLFF.

This clone was seen a single time. This chain links TRBV7-2 with TRBJ1-4; D is undetermined. Trimming cost V 5 bases and J 8 bases, with 9 bases left between them. There are 12 residues in the CDR3. Germline values: CDR1 SGHTA, CDR2 FQGNSA. DNA of the CDR3: TGTGCCAGCAGCCAATCCTACGAAAAACTGTTTTTT. It specifies CASSQSYEKLFF.

This clone has a single count. The J gene is TRBJ2-1, the V gene TRBV29-1; the match to TRBD2 covers 13 bases. This CDR3 comprises 15 residues. Germline trimming cut 5 bases from V and 12 bases from J; bases unmatched to any gene: 13. CDR1 and CDR2 (germline): SQVTM, ANQGSEA. The CDR3 here is CSVYVATSGGSGQFF. DNA for the CDR3: TGCAGCGTTTATGTTGCGACTAGCGGGGGGAGCGGGCAGTTCTTC.